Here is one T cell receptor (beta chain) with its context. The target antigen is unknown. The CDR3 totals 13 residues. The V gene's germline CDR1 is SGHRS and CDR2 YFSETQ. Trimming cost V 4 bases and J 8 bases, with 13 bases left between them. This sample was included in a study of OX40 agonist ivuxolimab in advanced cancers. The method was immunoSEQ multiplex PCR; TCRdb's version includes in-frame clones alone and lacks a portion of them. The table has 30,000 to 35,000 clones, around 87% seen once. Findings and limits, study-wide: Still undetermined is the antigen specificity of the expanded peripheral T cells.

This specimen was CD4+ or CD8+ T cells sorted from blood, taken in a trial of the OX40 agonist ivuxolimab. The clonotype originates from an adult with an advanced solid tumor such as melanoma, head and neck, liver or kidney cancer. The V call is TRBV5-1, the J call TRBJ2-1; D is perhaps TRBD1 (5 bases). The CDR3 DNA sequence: TGCGCCAGCAGCATAGACAGATGGGATGAGCAGTTCTTC. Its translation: CASSIDRWDEQFF.